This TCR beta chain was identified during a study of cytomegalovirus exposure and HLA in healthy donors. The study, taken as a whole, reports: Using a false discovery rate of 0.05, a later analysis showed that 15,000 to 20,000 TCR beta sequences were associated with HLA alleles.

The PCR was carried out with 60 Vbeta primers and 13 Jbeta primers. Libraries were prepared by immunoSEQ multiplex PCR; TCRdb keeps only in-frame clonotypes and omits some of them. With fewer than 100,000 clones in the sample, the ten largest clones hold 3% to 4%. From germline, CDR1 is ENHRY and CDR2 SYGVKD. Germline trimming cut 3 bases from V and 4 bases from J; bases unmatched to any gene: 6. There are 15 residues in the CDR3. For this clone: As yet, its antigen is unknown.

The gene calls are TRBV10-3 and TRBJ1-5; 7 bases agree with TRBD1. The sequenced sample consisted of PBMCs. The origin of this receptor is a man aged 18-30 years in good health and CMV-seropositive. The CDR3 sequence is CAISDRDRTNQPQHF. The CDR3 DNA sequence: TGTGCCATCAGTGACCGGGACAGAACAAATCAGCCCCAGCATTTT.